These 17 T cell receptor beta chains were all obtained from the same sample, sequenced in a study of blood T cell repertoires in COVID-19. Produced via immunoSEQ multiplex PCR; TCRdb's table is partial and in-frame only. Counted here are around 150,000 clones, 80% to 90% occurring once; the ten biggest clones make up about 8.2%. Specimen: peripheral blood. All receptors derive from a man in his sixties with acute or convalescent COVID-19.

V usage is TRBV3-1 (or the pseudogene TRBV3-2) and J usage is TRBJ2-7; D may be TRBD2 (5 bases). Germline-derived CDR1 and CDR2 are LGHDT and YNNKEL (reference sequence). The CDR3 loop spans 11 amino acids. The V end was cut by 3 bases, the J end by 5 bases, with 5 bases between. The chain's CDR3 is CASSQRDEQYF. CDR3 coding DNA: TGTGCCAGCAGCCAGCGGGACGAGCAGTACTTC.

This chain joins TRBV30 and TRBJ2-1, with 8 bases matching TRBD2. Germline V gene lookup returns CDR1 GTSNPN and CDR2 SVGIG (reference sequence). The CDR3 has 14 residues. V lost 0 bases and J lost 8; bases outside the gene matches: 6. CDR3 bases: TGTGCCTGGAGTGTATTTAGCGGGATAGATGAGCAGTTCTTC. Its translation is CAWSVFSGIDEQFF.

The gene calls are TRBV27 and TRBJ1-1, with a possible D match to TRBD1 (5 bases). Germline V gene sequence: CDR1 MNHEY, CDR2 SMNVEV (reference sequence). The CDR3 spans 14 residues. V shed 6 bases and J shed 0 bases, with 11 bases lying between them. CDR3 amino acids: CASRRGEMNTEAFF. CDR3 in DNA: TGTGCCAGCAGGCGGGGGGAGATGAACACTGAAGCTTTCTTT.

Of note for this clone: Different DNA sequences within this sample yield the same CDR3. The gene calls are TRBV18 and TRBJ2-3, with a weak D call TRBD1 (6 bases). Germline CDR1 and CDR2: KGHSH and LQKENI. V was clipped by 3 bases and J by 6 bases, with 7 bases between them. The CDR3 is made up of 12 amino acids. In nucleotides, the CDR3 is TGTGCCAGCTCACCGAGGGGGGATACGCAGTATTTT. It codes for CASSPRGDTQYF.

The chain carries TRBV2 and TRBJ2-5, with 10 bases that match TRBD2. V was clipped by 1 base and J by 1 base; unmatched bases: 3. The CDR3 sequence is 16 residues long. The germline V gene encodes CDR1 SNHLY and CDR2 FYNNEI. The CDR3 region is CASSEGTSGFQETQYF. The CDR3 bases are TGTGCCAGCAGTGAAGGGACTAGCGGATTCCAAGAGACCCAGTACTTC.

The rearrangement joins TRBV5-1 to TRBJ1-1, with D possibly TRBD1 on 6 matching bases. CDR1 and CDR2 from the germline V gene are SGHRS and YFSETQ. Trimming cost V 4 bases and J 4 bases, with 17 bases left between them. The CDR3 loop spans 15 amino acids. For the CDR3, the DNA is TGCGCCAGCAGCCTCTATACAGGGCCGACCACTGAAGCTTTCTTT. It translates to CASSLYTGPTTEAFF.

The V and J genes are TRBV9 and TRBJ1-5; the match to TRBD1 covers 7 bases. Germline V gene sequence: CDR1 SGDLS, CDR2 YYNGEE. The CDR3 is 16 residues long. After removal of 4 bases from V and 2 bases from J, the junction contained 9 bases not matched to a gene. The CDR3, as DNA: TGTGCCAGCAGCCCCCGGGCAGGGGGTGGCAATCAGCCCCAGCATTTT. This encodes CASSPRAGGGNQPQHF.

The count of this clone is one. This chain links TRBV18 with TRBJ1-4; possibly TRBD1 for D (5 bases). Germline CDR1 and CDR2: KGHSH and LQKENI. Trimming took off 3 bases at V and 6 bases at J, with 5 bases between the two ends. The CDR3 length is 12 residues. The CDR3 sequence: CASSPTDEKLFF. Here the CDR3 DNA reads TGTGCCAGCTCACCGACAGATGAAAAACTGTTTTTT.

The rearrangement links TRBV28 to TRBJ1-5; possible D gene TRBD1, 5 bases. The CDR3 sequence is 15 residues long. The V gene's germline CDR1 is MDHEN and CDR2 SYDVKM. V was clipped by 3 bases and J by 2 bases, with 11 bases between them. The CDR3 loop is CASSFIRGGNQPQHF. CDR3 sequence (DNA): TGTGCCAGCAGTTTTATTAGGGGTGGCAATCAGCCCCAGCATTTT.

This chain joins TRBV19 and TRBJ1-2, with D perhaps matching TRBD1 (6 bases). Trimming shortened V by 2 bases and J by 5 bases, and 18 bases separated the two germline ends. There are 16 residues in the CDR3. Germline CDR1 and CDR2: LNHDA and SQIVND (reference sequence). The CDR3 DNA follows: TGTGCCAGTAGTATACTCGGCGGCAGGGGAGAATATGGCTACACCTTC. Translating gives CASSILGGRGEYGYTF.

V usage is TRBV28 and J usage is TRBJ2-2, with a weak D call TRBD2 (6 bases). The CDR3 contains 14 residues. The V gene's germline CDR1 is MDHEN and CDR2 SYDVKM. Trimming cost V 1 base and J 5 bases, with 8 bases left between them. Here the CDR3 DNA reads TGTGCCAGCAGTTTATTAGGAGGGACCGGGGAGCTGTTTTTT. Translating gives CASSLLGGTGELFF.

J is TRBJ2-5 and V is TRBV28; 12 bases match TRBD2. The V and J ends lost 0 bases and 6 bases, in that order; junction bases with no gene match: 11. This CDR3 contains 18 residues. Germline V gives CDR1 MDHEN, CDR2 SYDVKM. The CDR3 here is CASSLWSRGLAGPKTQYF. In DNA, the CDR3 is TGTGCCAGCAGTTTATGGAGTCGAGGACTAGCGGGGCCCAAGACCCAGTACTTC.

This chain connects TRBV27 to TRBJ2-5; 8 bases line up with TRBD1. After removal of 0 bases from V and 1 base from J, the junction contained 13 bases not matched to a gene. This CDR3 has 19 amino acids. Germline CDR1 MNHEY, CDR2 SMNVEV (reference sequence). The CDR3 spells CASSLSGARGHRAQETQYF. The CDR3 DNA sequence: TGTGCCAGCAGTTTATCGGGGGCCAGGGGGCATAGGGCCCAAGAGACCCAGTACTTC.

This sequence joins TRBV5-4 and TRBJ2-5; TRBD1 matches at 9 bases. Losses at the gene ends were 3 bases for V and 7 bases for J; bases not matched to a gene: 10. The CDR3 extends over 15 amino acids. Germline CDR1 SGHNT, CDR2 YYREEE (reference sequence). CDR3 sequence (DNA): TGTGCCAGCAGCTACAAGGACAGGGGAGGTTTGACCCAGTACTTC. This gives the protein CASSYKDRGGLTQYF. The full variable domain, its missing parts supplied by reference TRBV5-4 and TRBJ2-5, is ETGVTQSPTHLIKTRGQQVTLRCSSQSGHNTVSWYQQALGQGPQFIFQYYREEENGRGNFPPRFSGLQFPNYSSELNVNALELDDSALYLCASSYKDRGGLTQYFGPGTRLLVL.

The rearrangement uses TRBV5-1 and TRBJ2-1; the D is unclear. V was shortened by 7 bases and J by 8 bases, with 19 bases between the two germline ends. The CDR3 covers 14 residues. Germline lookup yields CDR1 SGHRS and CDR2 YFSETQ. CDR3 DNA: TGCGCCAGCGCTCCTAGGCCCTCCGGCTATGAGCAGTTCTTC. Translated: CASAPRPSGYEQFF.

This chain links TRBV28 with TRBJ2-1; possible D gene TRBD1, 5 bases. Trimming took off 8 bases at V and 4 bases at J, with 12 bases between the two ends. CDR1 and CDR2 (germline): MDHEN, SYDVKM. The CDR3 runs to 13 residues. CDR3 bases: TGTGCCAGCTCCGTCACAGGATACAATGAGCAGTTCTTC. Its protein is CASSVTGYNEQFF.

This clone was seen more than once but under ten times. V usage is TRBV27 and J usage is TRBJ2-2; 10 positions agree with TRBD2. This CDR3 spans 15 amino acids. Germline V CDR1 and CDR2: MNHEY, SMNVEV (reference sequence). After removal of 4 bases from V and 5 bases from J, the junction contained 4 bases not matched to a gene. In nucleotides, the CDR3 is TGTGCCAGCAGTTACCAGCGGGAGGGAACCGGGGAGCTGTTTTTT. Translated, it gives CASSYQREGTGELFF.